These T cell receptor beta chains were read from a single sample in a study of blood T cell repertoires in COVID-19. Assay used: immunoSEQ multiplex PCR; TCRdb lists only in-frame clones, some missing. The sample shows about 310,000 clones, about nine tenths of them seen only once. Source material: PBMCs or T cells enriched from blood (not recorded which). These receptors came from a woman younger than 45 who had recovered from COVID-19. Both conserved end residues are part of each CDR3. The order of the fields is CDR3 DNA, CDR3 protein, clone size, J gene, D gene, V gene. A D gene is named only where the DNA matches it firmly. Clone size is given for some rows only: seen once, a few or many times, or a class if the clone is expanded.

TGTGCCAGCAGTGACATAGCGGGAGGGAACACAGATACGCAGTATTTT CASSDIAGGNTDTQYF . TRBJ2-3 TRBD2 TRBV6-2/TRBV6-3
TGTGCCAGCAGCCAAGAAAGTGACGGCAGGGGGAAAGCTTTCTTT CASSQESDGRGKAFF many TRBJ1-1 TRBD1 TRBV3-1/TRBV3-2
TGTGCCAGCAGCTTAGGTAGCGGGTCGAATGAGCAGTTCTTC CASSLGSGSNEQFF few TRBJ2-1 TRBD2 TRBV11-1
TGTGCCAGCAGCATACAGGGGAGAGACACCTTC CASSIQGRDTF . TRBJ1-2 TRBD1 TRBV5-6
TGTGCCAGCAGCCAAGATAGTGGGGTAGCGGGAGTTTGGGGGAATGAGCAGTTCTTC CASSQDSGVAGVWGNEQFF . TRBJ2-1 TRBD2 TRBV14
TGTGCCAGCAGTTACGGAGGCAGACAAGAGACCCAGTACTTC CASSYGGRQETQYF few TRBJ2-5 . TRBV6-5
TGCGCCAGCAGCTTGGAAGCTAGCTCCTACAATGAGCAGTTCTTC CASSLEASSYNEQFF few TRBJ2-1 . TRBV5-1
TGTGCCAGCAGACTAGCGGGCTACGACGAGCAGTACTTC CASRLAGYDEQYF . TRBJ2-7 TRBD2 TRBV27
TGTGCCAGCAGTTTAGGAACTAGCCCGAACACCGGGGAGCTGTTTTTT CASSLGTSPNTGELFF . TRBJ2-2 . TRBV27
TGTGCCAGCAGCCTAAACAGGGCTAGCAATCAGCCCCAGCATTTT CASSLNRASNQPQHF . TRBJ1-5 . TRBV13
TGTGCCAGCAGCTCAGGCGGGGGGCAGACGGCGGCTTTCTTT CASSSGGGQTAAFF . TRBJ1-1 . TRBV9
TGTGCCAGCAGCTTAGTTGACCTAGCGGGGTACAATGAGCAGTTCTTC CASSLVDLAGYNEQFF once TRBJ2-1 TRBD2 TRBV7-2
TGTGCCAGCAGCGGACAGATCCAACGGGGCTACACCTTC CASSGQIQRGYTF . TRBJ1-2 . TRBV28
TGCGCCAGCAGCCAACCTAGGGAGAGAAAACTGTTTTTT CASSQPRERKLFF . TRBJ1-4 . TRBV4-1
TGCGCCAGCAGCTTGGCCTCTAATTGGTCACCCCTCCACTTT CASSLASNWSPLHF . TRBJ1-6 . TRBV5-1
TGTGCCACCGCGAGCTCCTACAATGAGCAGTTCTTC CATASSYNEQFF . TRBJ2-1 . TRBV24-1
TGTGCCAGCAGTTTATGGGGGGGTCGGACTGAAGCTTTCTTT CASSLWGGRTEAFF . TRBJ1-1 . TRBV27
TGTGCCAGCAGTTTATCATTCGGGTATCAGCCCCAGCATTTT CASSLSFGYQPQHF . TRBJ1-5 . TRBV28
TGTGCCAGCAGTTTTATAAATTCGGGGTTGGACGAGCAGTACTTC CASSFINSGLDEQYF . TRBJ2-7 . TRBV28
TGTGCCAGCAGCTTTGGGGGCCCGAACACTGAAGCTTTCTTT CASSFGGPNTEAFF . TRBJ1-1 . TRBV5-5
TGTGCCAGCAGTCCCACAGGGGGCCCTCAGCCCCAGCATTTT CASSPTGGPQPQHF . TRBJ1-5 TRBD1 TRBV27
TGTGCCAGCTCACCACAGGGGATGAACACTGAAGCTTTCTTT CASSPQGMNTEAFF . TRBJ1-1 . TRBV18
TGTGCCTGGAGTGGGGACAGCGCCTCCTCTGGCTACACCTTC CAWSGDSASSGYTF . TRBJ1-2 TRBD1 TRBV30
TGTGCCAGCATCCCCGGACAGGGCCTTGGCTATGGCTACACCTTC CASIPGQGLGYGYTF . TRBJ1-2 TRBD1 TRBV11-2
TGTGCCAGCAGTTTTGGCCGCCAAGAGACCCAGTACTTC CASSFGRQETQYF . TRBJ2-5 . TRBV12-3/TRBV12-4
TGTGCCAGCAGCCCTGAAGGACACTTACCTAGCTATGGCTACACCTTC CASSPEGHLPSYGYTF . TRBJ1-2 . TRBV28
TGTGCCAGCAGCTTCGATCCGGGGACAGGACCCTACGAGCAGTACTTC CASSFDPGTGPYEQYF . TRBJ2-7 TRBD1 TRBV7-9